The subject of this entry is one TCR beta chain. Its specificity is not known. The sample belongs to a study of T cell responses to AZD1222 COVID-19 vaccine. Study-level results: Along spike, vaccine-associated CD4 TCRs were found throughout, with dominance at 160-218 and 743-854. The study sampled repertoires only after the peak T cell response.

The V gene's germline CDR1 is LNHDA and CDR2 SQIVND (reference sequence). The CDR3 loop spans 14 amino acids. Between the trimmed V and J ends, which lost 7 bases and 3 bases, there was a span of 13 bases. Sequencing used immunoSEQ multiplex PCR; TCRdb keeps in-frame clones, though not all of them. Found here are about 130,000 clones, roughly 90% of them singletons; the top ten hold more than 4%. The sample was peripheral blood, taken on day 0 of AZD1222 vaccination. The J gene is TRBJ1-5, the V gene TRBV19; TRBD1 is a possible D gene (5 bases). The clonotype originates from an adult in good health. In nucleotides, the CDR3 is TGTGCCAGTACCTCTCGACAGCACAATCAGCCCCAGCATTTT. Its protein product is CASTSRQHNQPQHF.